The entry that follows covers one T cell receptor (beta chain) sequence. What it recognizes is unknown. Primers for the PCR totalled 60 Vbeta and 13 Jbeta. Profiled with immunoSEQ multiplex PCR; TCRdb holds only in-frame clones, not every one. Of 150,000 to 200,000 clones in the sample, 75% to 80% were seen once. The germline V gene has CDR1 SGDLS and CDR2 YYNGEE. The CDR3 length is 14 residues. V lost 2 bases and J lost 1, with 10 bases in between. The entry originates in a study of cytomegalovirus exposure and HLA in healthy donors. Notes on the study in general: Apparent HLA restriction characterized most CMV-associated TCR beta chains in a later analysis.

The rearrangement links TRBV9 to TRBJ2-7, with a weak D call TRBD2 (6 bases). The receptor comes from a middle-aged woman in good health and CMV-seronegative. The sequenced sample consisted of PBMCs. The CDR3 sequence: CASSVEGVSYEQYF. In DNA form, the CDR3 reads TGTGCCAGCAGCGTGGAGGGAGTATCCTACGAGCAGTACTTC.